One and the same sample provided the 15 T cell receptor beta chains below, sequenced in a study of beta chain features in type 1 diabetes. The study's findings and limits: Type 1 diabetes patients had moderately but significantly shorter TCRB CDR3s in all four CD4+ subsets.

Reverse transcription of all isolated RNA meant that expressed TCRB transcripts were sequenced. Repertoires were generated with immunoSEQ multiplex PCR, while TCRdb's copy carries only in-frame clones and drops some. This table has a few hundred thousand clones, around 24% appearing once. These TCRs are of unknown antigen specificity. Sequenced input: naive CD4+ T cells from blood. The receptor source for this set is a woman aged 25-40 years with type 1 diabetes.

The CDR3 is CASSFQPSGIVYNEQFF. The CDR3 bases are TGCGCCAGCAGCTTCCAACCTAGCGGGATAGTCTACAATGAGCAGTTCTTC. The J gene is TRBJ2-1, the V gene TRBV5-1, with TRBD2 matching over 9 bases. Trimming at V came to 2 bases and at J to 3 bases, leaving 9 bases not matched to a gene. Germline V lookup: CDR1 SGHRS, CDR2 YFSETQ. The CDR3 runs to 17 residues.

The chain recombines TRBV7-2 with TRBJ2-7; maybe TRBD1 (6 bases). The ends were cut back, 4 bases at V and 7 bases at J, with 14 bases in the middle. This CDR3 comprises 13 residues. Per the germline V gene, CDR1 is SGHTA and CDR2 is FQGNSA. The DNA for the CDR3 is TGTGCCAGCAGCTACGGACAGACTCGGGAGCAGTACTTC. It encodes CASSYGQTREQYF. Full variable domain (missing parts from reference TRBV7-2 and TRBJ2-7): GAGVSQSPSNKVTEKGKDVELRCDPISGHTALYWYRQSLGQGLEFLIYFQGNSAPDKSGLPSDRFSAERTGGSVSTLTIQRTQQEDSAVYLCASSYGQTREQYFGPGTRLTVT.

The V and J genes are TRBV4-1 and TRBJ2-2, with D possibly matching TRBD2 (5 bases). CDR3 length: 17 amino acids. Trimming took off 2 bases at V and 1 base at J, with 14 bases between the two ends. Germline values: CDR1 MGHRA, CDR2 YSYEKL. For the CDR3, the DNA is TGCGCCAGCAGCCAACCTGCCTTCGGGGAGAACACCGGGGAGCTGTTTTTT. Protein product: CASSQPAFGENTGELFF.

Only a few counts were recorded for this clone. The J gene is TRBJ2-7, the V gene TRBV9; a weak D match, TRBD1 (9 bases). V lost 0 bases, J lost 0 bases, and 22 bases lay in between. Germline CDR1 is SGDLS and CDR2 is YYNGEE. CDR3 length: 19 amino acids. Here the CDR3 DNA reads TGTGCCAGCAGCGTAGCTACAGGGGGCCTAGCGGGTCCCTCCTACGAGCAGTACTTC. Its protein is CASSVATGGLAGPSYEQYF.

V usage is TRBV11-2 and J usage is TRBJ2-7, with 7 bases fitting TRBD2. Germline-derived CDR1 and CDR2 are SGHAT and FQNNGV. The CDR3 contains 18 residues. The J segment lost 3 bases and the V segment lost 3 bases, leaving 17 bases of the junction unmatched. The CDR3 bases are TGTGCCAGCAGCTTTTATGGTGGCCCTAGCGGAACATTCTACGAGCAGTACTTC. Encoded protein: CASSFYGGPSGTFYEQYF.

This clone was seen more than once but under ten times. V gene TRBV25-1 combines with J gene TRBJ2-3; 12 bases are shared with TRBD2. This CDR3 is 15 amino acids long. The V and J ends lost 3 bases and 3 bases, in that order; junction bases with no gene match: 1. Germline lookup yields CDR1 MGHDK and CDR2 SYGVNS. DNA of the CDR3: TGTGCCAGCAGTGAGACTAGCGGGAGTACAGATACGCAGTATTTT. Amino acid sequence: CASSETSGSTDTQYF.

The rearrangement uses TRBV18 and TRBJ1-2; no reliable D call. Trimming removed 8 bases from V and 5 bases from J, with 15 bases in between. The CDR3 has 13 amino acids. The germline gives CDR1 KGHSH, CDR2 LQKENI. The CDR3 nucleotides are TGTGCCAGCACCTCCTCGCAGGCGTATGGCTACACCTTC. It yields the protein CASTSSQAYGYTF.

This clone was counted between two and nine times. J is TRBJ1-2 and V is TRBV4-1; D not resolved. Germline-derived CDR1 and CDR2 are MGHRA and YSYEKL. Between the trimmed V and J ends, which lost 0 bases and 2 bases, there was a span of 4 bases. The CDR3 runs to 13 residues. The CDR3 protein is CASSQDGNYGYTF. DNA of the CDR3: TGCGCCAGCAGCCAAGACGGGAACTATGGCTACACCTTC.

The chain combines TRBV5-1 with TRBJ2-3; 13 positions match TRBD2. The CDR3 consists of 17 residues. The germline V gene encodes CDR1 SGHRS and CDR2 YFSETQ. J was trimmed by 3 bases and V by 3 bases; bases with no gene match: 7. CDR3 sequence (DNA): TGCGCCAGCAGCTCCGGACTAGCGGGAGTTGAAACAGATACGCAGTATTTT. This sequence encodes CASSSGLAGVETDTQYF.

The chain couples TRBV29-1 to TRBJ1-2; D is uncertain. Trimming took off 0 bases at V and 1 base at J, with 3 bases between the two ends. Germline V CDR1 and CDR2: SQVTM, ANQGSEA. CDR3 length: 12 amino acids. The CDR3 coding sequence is TGCAGCGTTGAAGACAGTAACTATGGCTACACCTTC. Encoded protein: CSVEDSNYGYTF.

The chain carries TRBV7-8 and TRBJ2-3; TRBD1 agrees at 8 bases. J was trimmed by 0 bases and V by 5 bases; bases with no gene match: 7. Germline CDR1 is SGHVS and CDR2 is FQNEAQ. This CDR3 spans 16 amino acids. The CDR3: CASSTRQGSSTDTQYF. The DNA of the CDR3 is TGTGCCAGCAGCACACGACAGGGGTCTAGCACAGATACGCAGTATTTT.

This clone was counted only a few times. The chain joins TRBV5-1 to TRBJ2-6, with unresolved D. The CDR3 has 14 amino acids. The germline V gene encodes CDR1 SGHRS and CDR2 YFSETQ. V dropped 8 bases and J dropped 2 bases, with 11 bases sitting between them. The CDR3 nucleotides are TGCGCCAGTACAGAGAACCCTGGGGCCAACGTCCTGACTTTC. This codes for CASTENPGANVLTF.

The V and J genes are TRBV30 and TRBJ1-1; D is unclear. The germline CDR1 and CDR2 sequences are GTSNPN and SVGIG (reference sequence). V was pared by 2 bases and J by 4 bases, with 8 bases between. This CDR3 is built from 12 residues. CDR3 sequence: CAWSMDSTEAFF. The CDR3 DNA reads TGTGCCTGGAGTATGGACTCCACTGAAGCTTTCTTT.

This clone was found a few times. CDR3 region: CASSLAAGYYGYTF. CDR3 nucleotide sequence: TGTGCCAGCAGCTTAGCGGCAGGGTACTATGGCTACACCTTC. The chain carries TRBV7-9 and TRBJ1-2; perhaps TRBD1 as D (5 bases). The CDR3 runs 14 residues. Germline V gene lookup returns CDR1 SEHNR and CDR2 FQNEAQ (reference sequence). V dropped 0 bases and J dropped 3 bases, with 8 bases sitting between them. Filled out from reference TRBV7-9 and TRBJ1-2, the complete variable domain reads DTGVSQNPRHKITKRGQNVTFRCDPISEHNRLYWYRQTLGQGPEFLTYFQNEAQLEKSRLLSDRFSAERPKGSFSTLEIQRTEQGDSAMYLCASSLAAGYYGYTFGSGTRLTVV.

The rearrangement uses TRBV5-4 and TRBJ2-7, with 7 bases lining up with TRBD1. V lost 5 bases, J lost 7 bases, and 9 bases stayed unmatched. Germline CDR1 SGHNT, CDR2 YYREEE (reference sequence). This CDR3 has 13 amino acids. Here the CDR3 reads CASSRDRVGEQYF. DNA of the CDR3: TGTGCCAGCAGTAGGGACAGAGTGGGGGAGCAGTACTTC.